Listed below are T cell receptor beta chains from one sample, sequenced in a study of T-cell reconstitution after alpha-beta-depleted transplantation in children. One entry per CDR3 protein, called by TCRdb with MiXCR from the PCR reads. There are about 230,000 distinct CDR3 sequences in the sample; around 12% occur only once, and roughly 2.8% lies in the top ten. The material sequenced was PBMCs from the stem cell graft donor, taken from the stem cell graft. The receptors come from a human donor who donated a stem cell graft to a child with acute lymphoblastic leukemia. Both conserved end residues are part of each CDR3. The D gene is left open where the match is weak. Where a row states a size, it is once, few, many or the class of an expanded clone; other rows omit it.

clone_size d_call j_call v_call cdr3_aa cdr3_nt
many TRBD2 TRBJ2-3 TRBV28 CASSLSWASGRSTSTDTQYF TGTGCCAGCAGTTTAAGTTGGGCTAGCGGGAGAAGCACGAGCACAGATACGCAGTATTTT
many TRBD2 TRBJ2-1 TRBV20-1 CSAATSGGSQFF TGCAGTGCTGCGACTAGCGGGGGCAGTCAGTTCTTC
few - TRBJ2-1 TRBV20-1 CSIGGVSYNEQFF TGCAGCATAGGGGGTGTATCCTACAATGAGCAGTTCTTC
many - TRBJ1-2 TRBV5-1 CASARGTGYGYTF TGCGCCAGCGCCCGGGGCACAGGGTATGGCTACACCTTC
many - TRBJ2-1 TRBV29-1 CSGWRDEQFF TGCAGCGGATGGAGAGACGAGCAGTTCTTC
many - TRBJ1-5 TRBV6-5 CASSTGYQPQHF TGTGCCAGCAGCACAGGGTACCAGCCCCAGCATTTT
many - TRBJ2-1 TRBV6-1 CASSEEHNEQFF TGTGCCAGCAGTGAAGAACATAATGAGCAGTTCTTC
many - TRBJ1-5 TRBV15 CATSRDSRAANQPQHF TGTGCCACCAGCAGAGATAGTAGGGCGGCTAATCAGCCCCAGCATTTT
many - TRBJ2-1 TRBV7-9 CASSPYSVAIDNEQFF TGTGCCAGCAGCCCCTATTCGGTAGCGATAGACAATGAGCAGTTCTTC
- TRBD1 TRBJ1-4 TRBV19 CASSSRTGEKLFF TGTGCCAGTAGCTCACGGACAGGCGAAAAACTGTTTTTT
many TRBD2 TRBJ2-3 TRBV4-3 CASSSRGGPRDTQYF TGCGCCAGCAGCAGTCGCGGGGGGCCAAGGGATACGCAGTATTTT
- TRBD2 TRBJ2-2 TRBV20-1 CCARASGRTTGELFF TGCTGTGCTAGAGCTAGCGGGAGGACCACCGGGGAGCTGTTTTTT
many - TRBJ1-1 TRBV9 CASSVGQLNTEAFF TGTGCCAGCAGCGTCGGACAGTTGAACACTGAAGCTTTCTTT
many TRBD1 TRBJ2-7 TRBV20-1 CSASQRFPGGFFIHEQYF TGCAGTGCTTCACAGAGATTCCCAGGGGGCTTTTTTATCCACGAGCAGTACTTC
- TRBD2 TRBJ2-3 TRBV9 CASSPQPSGGADTQYF TGTGCCAGCAGCCCTCAGCCTAGCGGGGGGGCAGATACGCAGTATTTT
many - TRBJ2-3 TRBV5-1 CASSLDNGGQGDTQYF TGCGCCAGCAGCTTGGATAACGGGGGGCAAGGAGATACGCAGTATTTT
many TRBD2 TRBJ2-3 TRBV7-2 CASSERGLQYF TGTGCCAGCAGTGAGCGGGGCCTGCAGTATTTT
few TRBD1 TRBJ1-1 TRBV30 CAWSPRQGENTEAFF TGTGCCTGGAGTCCTAGACAGGGGGAGAACACTGAAGCTTTCTTT
many - TRBJ1-1 TRBV9 CASSVGGASAEAFF TGTGCCAGCAGCGTAGGGGGGGCGTCGGCTGAAGCTTTCTTT
few - TRBJ2-1 TRBV12-3/TRBV12-4 CASSFGASSNEQFF TGTGCCAGCAGTTTTGGGGCTAGCTCCAATGAGCAGTTCTTC
many TRBD2 TRBJ2-1 TRBV4-3 CASSQDQLAGVNSYNEQFF TGCGCCAGCAGCCAAGATCAATTAGCGGGAGTAAACTCCTACAATGAGCAGTTCTTC
many - TRBJ2-1 TRBV7-9 CASSLSLGAGSYNEQFF TGTGCCAGCAGCCTCTCCCTGGGGGCGGGATCCTACAATGAGCAGTTCTTC
many - TRBJ2-3 TRBV6-1 CASSAGIEDTQYF TGTGCCAGCAGTGCCGGGATCGAAGATACGCAGTATTTT
many - TRBJ2-7 TRBV7-2 CASTRGLTYEQYF TGTGCCAGCACTCGAGGGCTAACCTACGAGCAGTACTTC
many - TRBJ2-2 TRBV28 CASSFPEGGNTGELFF TGTGCCAGCAGTTTCCCCGAGGGGGGGAACACCGGGGAGCTGTTTTTT
many TRBD2 TRBJ2-7 TRBV10-3 CAISRTSGRAVSYEQYF TGTGCCATCTCAAGGACTAGCGGGAGGGCCGTCTCCTACGAGCAGTACTTC
many TRBD2 TRBJ2-1 TRBV7-9 CASSVVAGVTNEQFF TGTGCCAGCAGCGTAGTAGCGGGAGTAACCAATGAGCAGTTCTTC
many TRBD1 TRBJ1-4 TRBV28 CASSRPKDRATNEKLFF TGTGCCAGCAGTCGACCCAAGGACAGGGCAACTAATGAAAAACTGTTTTTT
many - TRBJ2-7 TRBV4-3 CASSQEAPVGGGPYEQYF TGCGCCAGCAGCCAAGAGGCCCCTGTAGGGGGGGGTCCCTACGAGCAGTACTTC
many - TRBJ2-4 TRBV5-1 CASSSLTDQDKNIQYF TGCGCCAGCAGCTCCCTGACAGATCAGGACAAAAACATTCAGTACTTC
many TRBD2 TRBJ2-3 TRBV7-9 CASSLITLAGPTDTQYF TGTGCCAGCAGCTTAATAACACTAGCGGGGCCCACAGATACGCAGTATTTT
- - TRBJ1-5 TRBV12-3/TRBV12-4 CASSLRGARDQPQHF TGTGCCAGCAGTTTACGGGGGGCTCGGGATCAGCCCCAGCATTTT
many - TRBJ2-7 TRBV28 CASSFRPGGDYEQYF TGTGCCAGCAGTTTCCGTCCCGGGGGAGACTACGAGCAGTACTTC
many - TRBJ2-7 TRBV7-9 CASSGSQDYEQYF TGTGCCAGCAGCGGGTCCCAGGACTACGAGCAGTACTTC
many - TRBJ2-7 TRBV5-1 CASNPKARAVYEQYF TGCGCCAGCAACCCAAAGGCCCGGGCCGTCTACGAGCAGTACTTC
many - TRBJ2-3 TRBV29-1 CSVESYREVPLGLTDTQYF TGCAGCGTTGAATCCTACAGGGAGGTTCCCCTCGGTCTCACAGATACGCAGTATTTT
many - TRBJ1-1 TRBV3-1 CASSQLTGNTEAFF TGCGCCAGCAGCCAACTAACAGGGAACACTGAAGCTTTCTTT
many - TRBJ1-6 TRBV7-2 CASTLGLPRAPLHF TGTGCCAGCACCTTAGGGCTGCCTAGGGCACCCCTCCACTTT
- - TRBJ1-2 TRBV30 CAWSVPVGGDYGYTF TGTGCCTGGAGTGTACCCGTGGGAGGGGATTATGGCTACACCTTC
many - TRBJ1-2 TRBV4-3 CASSQEAGPFPRYTF TGCGCCAGCAGCCAAGAGGCAGGGCCCTTTCCTCGCTACACCTTC